The T cell receptor beta chain under discussion was sequenced for a study of CD8 T cells in Susac syndrome. Study-wide findings and caveats: It was acknowledged in the study that its TCR sequencing and HLA analysis involved a relatively small number of individuals.

Random hexamers were used to reverse transcribe an amount of 0.5 to 1 ug RNA. TCR beta CDR3 was amplified by immunoSEQ multiplex PCR. This amplification extended across 54 Vbeta and 13 Jbeta segments. TCRdb re-derived calls from the immunoSEQ multiplex PCR reads in MiXCR, one entry per CDR3 protein. The top ten clones hold 0.35% to 0.4% of a sample with fewer than 85,000 distinct CDR3 sequences, about 95% of them seen once. From blood CD8+ and CD4+ T cells, TCR beta sequences were generated. TEMRA cells were FACS-enriched, and CD8+ and CD4+ T cells were isolated negatively. Per the germline V gene, CDR1 is SNHLY and CDR2 is FYNNEI. This CDR3 contains 13 residues. Deletions cut 0 bases from V and 6 bases from J, with 9 bases between. In the case of this clonotype: Its antigen is not identified.

Sequencing used CD8+ T cells from PBMCs. The chain recombines TRBV2 with TRBJ2-7; D assignment may be TRBD1 or TRBD2 (5 bases each). The clonotype comes from a human donor with multiple sclerosis. The CDR3 bases are TGTGCCAGCAGTGAAGCGCTCGGGGCCGAGCAGTACTTC. Its protein product is CASSEALGAEQYF.